Given below is one TCR beta chain in context. Germline V lookup: CDR1 MNHEY, CDR2 SVGAGI. Trimming removed 8 bases from V and 4 bases from J, with 8 bases in between. This CDR3 comprises 11 residues. These data belong to a study of blood T cell repertoires in COVID-19. Enrolled through a virtual design, the participants were between 18 and 89 years of age and came from about two dozen US areas. Participants' reported clinical history set cohort assignment. The protocol was immunoSEQ multiplex PCR, while the TCRdb copy is restricted to in-frame clones and leaves out a portion. The sample holds hundreds of thousands of clones, more than 85% seen once.

The specimen sequenced was PBMCs or T cells enriched from blood (not recorded which). This sequence joins TRBV6-5 and TRBJ2-5; unclear D gene. The sequence was obtained from a woman aged 50 to 60 who had recovered from COVID-19. CDR3: CASSPLETQYF. CDR3 in DNA: TGTGCCAGCTCTCCGTTAGAGACCCAGTACTTC.